These 14 T cell receptor beta chains were all obtained from the same sample, sequenced in a study of spatial heterogeneity in lung cancer. Documented time point: sample taken at primary tumor resection. TCRdb recomputed calls from the 5' RACE reads with MiXCR, one row per CDR3 protein. The sample holds 20,000 to 25,000 distinct CDR3 sequences, 6.5% to 8% seen once. This specimen consisted of PBMCs, obtained at surgery. These receptors were collected from a male donor with early-stage non-small cell lung cancer.

This clonotype was counted many times. The J gene is TRBJ2-1, the V gene TRBV2; 10 nucleotides agree with TRBD1. V shed 7 bases, J shed 7 bases, and the junction held 4 bases outside the gene matches. The CDR3 has 13 residues. Germline values: CDR1 SNHLY, CDR2 FYNNEI. The CDR3 DNA reads TGTGCCAGCATCGACAGGGGGCTTAATGAGCAGTTCTTC. Amino acid sequence: CASIDRGLNEQFF.

There are many counts of this clonotype. V is TRBV28 and J is TRBJ2-7, with 8 nucleotides matching TRBD1. The CDR3 spans 12 residues. Germline loops: CDR1 MDHEN, CDR2 SYDVKM. V shed 8 bases and J 6 bases; nucleotides not matched to a gene: 6. The CDR3 sequence: CASSDRVSEQYV. CDR3 nucleotide sequence: TGTGCCAGCTCGGACAGGGTAAGCGAGCAGTACGTC.

The J gene is TRBJ1-3, the V gene TRBV9; D remains unclear. The germline CDR1 and CDR2 sequences are SGDLS and YYNGEE. This CDR3 has 12 residues. Trimming took 3 bases from V and 6 from J, leaving 7 bases between them. The CDR3, as DNA: TGTGCCAGCAGCGCCGACTTAAACACCATATATTTT. Translating gives CASSADLNTIYF.

This clonotype was observed a few times. CDR3 region: CASSFQGGYTDTQYF. In DNA, the CDR3 is TGCGCCAGCAGCTTTCAGGGAGGCTACACAGATACGCAGTATTTT. The chain recombines TRBV5-1 with TRBJ2-3, with TRBD2 as a possible D gene (6 bases). The CDR3 has 15 residues. V was clipped by 2 bases and J by 2 bases, with 12 bases between them. CDR1 and CDR2 from the germline V gene are SGHRS and YFSETQ.

The CDR3 DNA sequence: TGTGCCAGCAGTTTTTCGGGCGGTGAAGCTTTCTTT. Protein product: CASSFSGGEAFF. The chain uses TRBV27 and TRBJ1-1; no reliable D call. The V gene lost 3 bases and the J gene lost 7 bases, with 9 bases spanning the gap. The CDR3 is 12 residues long. Germline V gene lookup returns CDR1 MNHEY and CDR2 SMNVEV (reference sequence).

This clonotype was seen repeatedly, ten times or more. The V gene is TRBV20-1, the J gene TRBJ2-1, with 13 bases fitting TRBD2. CDR1 is DFQATT and CDR2 is SNEGSKA in the germline V gene (reference sequence). With V trimmed by 6 bases and J by 8 bases, 7 bases remained unmatched. The CDR3 is 14 amino acids. CDR3 region: CSALRTSGSHEQFF. The DNA for the CDR3 is TGCAGTGCCCTACGGACTAGCGGGAGCCATGAGCAGTTCTTC.

This clonotype showed up many times. The rearrangement links TRBV12-3 or TRBV12-4 to TRBJ2-5; 12 positions agree with TRBD1. The length of the CDR3 is 14 residues. Unmatched junction bases numbered 4, after V lost 6 bases and J lost 5 bases. The CDR3 DNA follows: TGTGCCAGCAGCCGGGACAGGGGGCGGGAGACCCAGTACTTC. As protein: CASSRDRGRETQYF.

The chain employs TRBV11-2 and TRBJ2-1; D is unclear. This CDR3 has 16 amino acids. Germline values: CDR1 SGHAT, CDR2 FQNNGV. The V gene lost 7 bases and the J gene lost 0 bases, with 16 bases spanning the gap. This chain's CDR3 is CASTNRAASSYNEQFF. The DNA for the CDR3 is TGTGCCAGCACTAACCGGGCCGCCAGCTCCTACAATGAGCAGTTCTTC.

By proportion, this clonotype is medium-sized. V usage is TRBV10-3 and J usage is TRBJ2-7; no definite D call. The CDR3 sequence is 11 residues long. Germline CDR1 is ENHRY and CDR2 is SYGVKD. V lost 3 bases to trimming and J lost 4 bases, with 4 bases between them. The CDR3 region is CAISDKYEQYV. CDR3 DNA sequence: TGTGCCATCAGTGACAAGTACGAGCAGTACGTC.

This clonotype was detected ten times or more. The chain is built from TRBV19 and TRBJ2-1; no definite D call. V dropped 10 bases and J dropped 0 bases, with 10 bases sitting between them. CDR1 is LNHDA, CDR2 SQIVND, per germline (reference sequence). CDR3 length: 13 residues. CDR3 amino acids: CATTVSSYNEQFF. In DNA form, the CDR3 reads TGTGCCACAACCGTTAGCTCCTACAATGAGCAGTTCTTC.

This clonotype was found many times. The chain carries TRBV12-5 and TRBJ2-3, with D unresolved. CDR3 length: 13 amino acids. CDR1 and CDR2 from the germline V gene are LGHNT and FRNRAP. Trimming removed 2 bases at V and 6 bases at J, with 9 bases between. The CDR3 protein is CASGLKVGDTQYF. Here the CDR3 DNA reads TGTGCTAGTGGTTTGAAGGTGGGGGATACGCAGTATTTT.

This clonotype came up many times. The chain is built from TRBV20-1 and TRBJ1-5; TRBD1 aligns across 9 bases. The CDR3 covers 16 residues. Germline V gives CDR1 DFQATT, CDR2 SNEGSKA (reference sequence). The V segment lost 4 bases and the J segment 3 bases; nucleotides outside the gene matches: 10. The CDR3 DNA reads as TGCAGTGCTACACCGGGACAGGGTGCGTACAATCAGCCCCAGCATTTT. Its translation is CSATPGQGAYNQPQHF.

In its sample, this clonotype was seen many times. The J gene is TRBJ2-3, the V gene TRBV5-5; perhaps TRBD2 as D (5 bases). Germline V CDR1 and CDR2: SGHKS, YYEKEE (reference sequence). Trimming left V 2 bases short and J 2 bases short, with 9 bases between. CDR3 length: 14 amino acids. CDR3 nucleotides: TGTGCCAGCAGCTTCGGCGGGTCCACAGATACGCAGTATTTT. It encodes CASSFGGSTDTQYF.

This clonotype came up many times. The rearrangement joins TRBV5-1 to TRBJ1-1; D gene unclear. This CDR3 region has 13 residues. Per germline, CDR1 SGHRS and CDR2 YFSETQ. Trimming removed 1 base from V and 8 bases from J, with 12 bases in between. CDR3 protein: CASSLFTSGEAFF. CDR3 bases: TGCGCCAGCAGCTTGTTCACCTCCGGAGAAGCTTTCTTT.